This TCR beta chain is from a study of patients and donors after allogeneic stem cell transplantation. TCRdb re-analysed the RT-PCR reads in MiXCR, keeping a single row per CDR3 protein. The sample has fewer than 200,000 distinct CDR3 sequences, approximately 30% seen once. This CDR3 is 14 amino acids long. The germline V gene encodes CDR1 WNHNN and CDR2 SYGVQD (reference sequence). Trimming pared 3 bases from V and 2 bases from J, leaving 8 bases between. The sequenced sample consisted of blood, either unsorted or a sorted T cell fraction (not recorded which). This receptor was taken from a human donor who was either an allogeneic HSCT recipient or a stem cell or donor lymphocyte infusion donor (not recorded which). It is not recorded whose cells these are; they may come from a transplant donor. V and J are TRBV10-1 and TRBJ2-1, with D perhaps TRBD2 (5 bases). The CDR3 spells CASSEDYAYNEQFF. The CDR3 DNA reads TGCGCCAGCAGTGAAGACTATGCCTACAATGAGCAGTTCTTC.